The present entry profiles one T cell receptor beta chain with its context. The sample holds a few counts of this clone. Its cognate antigen has yet to be identified. Base quality data are lacking; no much larger clone is found one base away. Each donor gave one peripheral blood draw, around 0.12 L on average, collected into heparinised tubes. Naive, central memory, regulatory and stem cell-like memory CD4+ T cells were sorted on a BD FACSAria II using a panel including CD45RO, CCR7, CD25, CD127, CD95 and CD27. Purity was above 98% for every sorted population. PBMCs were separated immediately by Lymphoprep density gradient centrifugation and were stained directly, without being cultured. So that batch effects would be minimized, each experiment stained and sorted samples in pairs, pairing one healthy donor with one patient. The data stem from a study of beta chain features in type 1 diabetes (dated by TCRdb to between 2018 and 2020). The study in broad terms: No differences in mean age, gender distribution, total cell number or subset yield were found between patients and healthy donors. The study compared TCRB repertoires of sorted circulating CD4+ T cell subsets between recently diagnosed type 1 diabetes patients and matched healthy donors. Whereas all 30 or so donors provided naive and central memory subsets, regulatory and stem cell-like memory subsets were isolated from just 8 patients and about 8 healthy donors. A total of 100 million to 110 million sorted cells were examined across all samples, and a strong correlation was observed between cell number per subset and RNA yield. Results the study describes overall, beyond this receptor: Because cDNA was sequenced instead of genomic DNA, activated cells with high expression could be over-represented, although the groups did not differ in activation or CD3 levels. Naive, central memory and regulatory TCRB repertoires appeared more similar among patients than among healthy donors. In all four CD4+ subsets, TCRB CDR3 length was moderately but significantly shorter in type 1 diabetes patients. At VDJ recombination sites, patients with type 1 diabetes made fewer insertions and deleted more nucleotides, a pattern implying thymic rearrangement abnormalities. PCR might favor shorter templates, but patient and control samples were amplified and corrected together, so any skew would affect both groups equally. Only small numbers of individuals were included in the HLA sub-analyses, which left unresolved whether HLA type had any influence on TCRB rearrangement.

All of the isolated RNA was reverse transcribed with the High Capacity cDNA Reverse Transcription Kit, so expressed TCRB transcripts were sequenced. Deep immunoSEQ sequencing was performed on naive, central memory and regulatory T cell samples, with an average of roughly 3.6 million total reads per sample. Sorted cells were lysed in RLT buffer, and RNA was extracted using DNase-treated RNeasy Micro or Mini kits according to cell number. To prevent cross-contamination, each cell subset was processed individually, whereas patient and healthy donor samples were processed jointly. TCRB sequences were amplified from cDNA with the immunoSEQ multiplex PCR, producing 87-bp fragments spanning the CDR3 region. Sequencing of the amplicons was done on the Illumina HiSeq platform. The paper's data handling went like this. Synthetic template baselines were used to correct PCR bias computationally, reads within Hamming distance 2 were collapsed, and singletons that could not be merged were discarded. Reads were aligned against IMGT so that V, D and J genes, CDR3 length and insertions or deletions at six rearrangement sites could be assigned. Within each subset, clonotype counts were normalized to sorted cell number, and only after that were true diversity and Gini coefficients computed with the tcR R package. The overlap coefficient, calculated on TCRB nucleotide sequences, was used to measure repertoire sharing. Out-of-frame TCRB sequences from naive cells were analyzed to stand in for the pre-selection repertoire. Imported from immuneACCESS, the table was reduced by TCRdb to in-frame sequences with V and J called. These copies leave out some clones; in studies compared against another copy, an unresolved V gene accounts for under half, and the cause of the remainder is not known. V, J and clone size were drawn from that table, and D and trimming were deduced from the DNA. The sample records 250,000 to 300,000 clones, roughly an eighth of which are singletons. Clones ranked in the top ten supply around 0.016% of the sample.

The TCR was taken from a young man with type 1 diabetes. The specimen was naive CD4+ T cells from blood. The sample's cell subset or site label is to be understood as: true naive CD4+ T cells.

The DNA sequence follows: TGTGCCAGCAGTGAGGGCAACCGGTTGGCTGACGAGCAGTACTTC. The resulting protein is CASSEGNRLADEQYF. The chain links TRBV6-1 with TRBJ2-7; the D segment cannot be called with confidence. V was cut back by 3 bases and J by 5 bases, leaving a gap of 17 bases between them. Taken from cysteine to phenylalanine, the CDR3 has 15 residues. Only the CDR3 DNA stays, 45 bases, in frame from base 1. The CDR1 and CDR2 encoded by the germline V gene are MNHNS and SASEGT.